This is a list of T cell receptor beta chains from one sample in a study of cytomegalovirus exposure and HLA in healthy donors. Produced via immunoSEQ multiplex PCR; TCRdb's table is partial and in-frame only. The repertoire has hundreds of thousands of clones, 75% to 80% of them found once; the top ten carry 1.8%. The sequencing input was PBMCs. Source of these receptors: a male donor in good health and CMV-seronegative. Both conserved end residues are part of each CDR3. The D gene is left open where the match is weak. Expanded clones get a size class; other rows say once, few or many, or leave the size out.

abundance	d_gene	v_gene	j_gene	CDR3nt	CDR3aa
NA	NA	TRBV6-5	TRBJ2-5	TGTGCCAGCAGTTACGGGCCTCCTTTCGAGACCCAGTACTTC	CASSYGPPFETQYF
NA	NA	TRBV9	TRBJ1-1	TGTGCCAGCAGCCAGGAGGGGACTGAAGCTTTCTTT	CASSQEGTEAFF
NA	NA	TRBV5-1	TRBJ1-4	TGCGCCAGCAGCTTTCAGGGACAAAGTAATGAAAAACTGTTTTTT	CASSFQGQSNEKLFF
few	TRBD1	TRBV7-2	TRBJ2-2	TGTGCCAGCAGCTTCAGACAGGGTGGGAACACCGGGGAGCTGTTTTTT	CASSFRQGGNTGELFF
NA	NA	TRBV7-9	TRBJ1-2	TGTGCCAGCAGCTTAGTTGACACCTATGGCTACACCTTC	CASSLVDTYGYTF
NA	NA	TRBV4-2	TRBJ2-1	TGTGCCAGCAGCCAAGGTAGGGGGGGGGACTACAATGAGCAGTTCTTC	CASSQGRGGDYNEQFF
NA	TRBD1	TRBV18	TRBJ2-7	TGTGCCAGCTCACCGGGGACAGGGGAGCAGTACTTC	CASSPGTGEQYF
NA	TRBD1	TRBV6-4	TRBJ1-1	TGTGCCAGCAGTGACTCCAGGCAGGGGGGGAACACTGAAGCTTTCTTT	CASSDSRQGGNTEAFF
NA	NA	TRBV6-5	TRBJ2-3	TGTGCCAGCAGTTACAGGACAATCACAGATACGCAGTATTTT	CASSYRTITDTQYF
NA	TRBD1	TRBV4-3	TRBJ2-6	TGCGCCAGCAGCCCAAGGATTGGGACAGCCGAGGTAGGGGCCAACGTCCTGACTTTC	CASSPRIGTAEVGANVLTF
few	NA	TRBV18	TRBJ1-4	TGTGCCAGCTCGAGCAGGGTTAATGAAAAACTGTTTTTT	CASSSRVNEKLFF
NA	TRBD1	TRBV7-8	TRBJ2-2	TGTGCCAGCACCGGGGACAGGGTTGACACCGGGGAGCTGTTTTTT	CASTGDRVDTGELFF
NA	NA	TRBV7-2	TRBJ1-2	TGTGCCAGCAGCTTAACAAAAGCGGACGGCTACACCTTC	CASSLTKADGYTF
NA	NA	TRBV6-6	TRBJ2-2	TGTGCCAGCAGTTCAATAGGGGCTGGGGAGCTGTTTTTT	CASSSIGAGELFF
NA	TRBD1	TRBV13	TRBJ2-7	TGTGCCAGCAGCTTAAAGGGGGCGAGGGACGAGCAGTACTTC	CASSLKGARDEQYF
NA	TRBD1	TRBV7-9	TRBJ1-1	TGTTCCAGCAGCTTAGCGTCGACAGGGGGCGAGGCTTTCTTT	CSSSLASTGGEAFF
NA	NA	TRBV19	TRBJ2-7	TGTGCCAGTAGTCCAGGGTACTCCTACGAGCAGTACTTC	CASSPGYSYEQYF
NA	TRBD1	TRBV28	TRBJ2-3	TGTGCCAGCAGTACGACAGGGGGCAAAGATACGCAGTATTTT	CASSTTGGKDTQYF
NA	NA	TRBV7-6	TRBJ1-4	TGTGCCAGCAGCAACAGGGCCTATAATGAAAAACTGTTTTTT	CASSNRAYNEKLFF
NA	TRBD2	TRBV9	TRBJ2-5	TGTGCCAGCAGCGCGACTAGCGGGGAAGAGACCCAGTACTTC	CASSATSGEETQYF
NA	NA	TRBV19	TRBJ1-2	TGTGCCAGTAGTATAGAGCGGAGGGCTGGCTACACCTTC	CASSIERRAGYTF
NA	TRBD2	TRBV5-1	TRBJ2-5	TGCGCCAGCAGCTTGCGGCTAGCGGGCACCCAAGAGACCCAGTACTTC	CASSLRLAGTQETQYF
NA	TRBD1	TRBV7-3	TRBJ1-1	TGTGCCAGCAGCAAGGACAGGGAGAGGACTGAAGCTTTCTTT	CASSKDRERTEAFF
NA	NA	TRBV7-9	TRBJ2-3	TGTGCCAGCAGCTTATTGGGGGCACACACAGATACGCAGTATTTT	CASSLLGAHTDTQYF
few	NA	TRBV6-5	TRBJ2-7	TGTGCCAGCATTGAGGGTTACGAGCAGTACTTC	CASIEGYEQYF
NA	NA	TRBV4-3	TRBJ1-5	TGCGCCAGCAGCCGGACAGTTTATAGCAATCAGCCCCAGCATTTT	CASSRTVYSNQPQHF